This T cell receptor (beta chain) was captured by sequencing in a study of shared clonotypes between healthy human individuals. V shed 2 bases and J shed 8 bases, with 9 bases lying between them. There are 12 residues in the CDR3. Looked up from germline, CDR1 is SGHAT and CDR2 is FQNNGV. Repertoires were generated with immunoSEQ multiplex PCR, while TCRdb's copy carries only in-frame clones and drops some. The sample lists some 2.4 million clones, roughly 93% occurring once. The sample taken for sequencing was naive CD4+ T cells from PBMCs. Specified subset: CD45RA+ positively selected. This TCR derives from a young man in good health. Some clones in this sample may be carry-over from other donors' samples. This chain links TRBV11-2 with TRBJ1-1; D is uncertain. CDR3 sequence reads: CASSLYGREAFF. CDR3 coding DNA: TGTGCCAGCAGCTTATATGGGAGAGAAGCTTTCTTT.